These 14 T cell receptor beta chains share one sample of origin, sequenced in a study of blood T cell repertoires in COVID-19. This table comes from immunoSEQ multiplex PCR, and its TCRdb copy is limited to in-frame clones, with some not included. The table includes hundreds of thousands of clones, roughly 85% detected once. The sequenced material came from peripheral blood. The receptor set was obtained from a woman aged 18 to 35 with acute or convalescent COVID-19.

The CDR3 sequence is CASSGTDYSGNTIYF. The CDR3 DNA reads as TGTGCCAGCAGCGGGACTGACTACTCTGGAAACACCATATATTTT. The chain links TRBV9 to TRBJ1-3; D is uncertain. Per the germline V gene, CDR1 is SGDLS and CDR2 is YYNGEE. Trimming pared 3 bases from V and 0 bases from J, leaving 10 bases between. CDR3 length equals 15 residues.

CDR3 residues: CASSASSGGFGELFF. CDR3 sequence (DNA): TGTGCCAGCAGCGCATCTAGCGGGGGGTTTGGGGAGCTGTTTTTT. The V and J genes are TRBV9 and TRBJ2-2; 11 bases align to TRBD2. The V gene's germline CDR1 is SGDLS and CDR2 YYNGEE. The CDR3 length is 15 residues. The V and J ends lost 3 bases and 8 bases, in that order; junction bases with no gene match: 6.

The rearrangement joins TRBV6-5 to TRBJ2-2; D is unclear. V dropped 6 bases and J dropped 9 bases, with 14 bases sitting between them. The CDR3 consists of 13 residues. CDR1 and CDR2 from the germline V gene are MNHEY and SVGAGI. This CDR3 reads CASRSPASRELFF. For the CDR3, the DNA is TGTGCCAGCAGGTCCCCGGCTAGTCGGGAGCTGTTTTTT.

The chain carries TRBV10-3 and TRBJ2-3; no clear D. Trimming took off 8 bases at V and 3 bases at J, with 9 bases between the two ends. Germline CDR1 reads ENHRY; CDR2 reads SYGVKD. The CDR3 sequence is 12 residues long. CDR3 region: CAIAEITDTQYF. The CDR3 DNA reads TGTGCCATCGCGGAGATTACAGATACGCAGTATTTT.

The genes are TRBV5-8 and TRBJ1-2; TRBD1 agrees at 8 bases. Germline CDR1 reads SGHTS; CDR2 reads YDEGEE. V was clipped by 3 bases and J by 2 bases; unmatched bases: 6. The CDR3 has 15 amino acids. CDR3 sequence (DNA): TGTGCCAGCAGCTCCTTTAGGACAGGGAACTATGGCTACACCTTC. The encoded protein is CASSSFRTGNYGYTF.

This chain uses TRBV27 with TRBJ1-4, with D possibly matching TRBD1 (6 bases). The CDR3 consists of 14 residues. V lost 5 bases and J 2 bases, leaving 9 bases between the germline ends. Germline V lookup: CDR1 MNHEY, CDR2 SMNVEV (reference sequence). CDR3 in amino acids: CASSGQMTNEKLFF. CDR3 nucleotides: TGTGCCAGCAGTGGACAGATGACTAATGAAAAACTGTTTTTT.

This clone was seen a single time. J is TRBJ1-5 and V is TRBV7-3; D not certain. This CDR3 comprises 15 residues. V shed 6 bases and J shed 2 bases, with 14 bases lying between them. Germline V gives CDR1 SGHTA, CDR2 FQGTGA. This chain's CDR3 is CASRSPDKRNQPQHF. In DNA form, the CDR3 reads TGTGCCAGCAGATCCCCAGACAAACGCAATCAGCCCCAGCATTTT.

CDR3 DNA: TGTGCCAGCAGCACCCAGGGAGGCTCTGGAAACACCATATATTTT. Translation: CASSTQGGSGNTIYF. The chain uses TRBV7-2 and TRBJ1-3, with a weak D call TRBD1 (5 bases). The length of the CDR3 is 15 residues. V was pared by 5 bases and J by 0 bases, with 11 bases between. CDR1 and CDR2 (germline): SGHTA, FQGNSA.

V and J are TRBV9 and TRBJ1-1; unclear D gene. Trimming took 4 bases from V and 3 from J, leaving 19 bases between them. Germline values: CDR1 SGDLS, CDR2 YYNGEE. The CDR3 totals 16 residues. The CDR3 loop is CASSSVLGRGHTEAFF. CDR3 DNA: TGTGCCAGCAGCTCAGTCCTTGGGAGAGGGCACACTGAAGCTTTCTTT.

The CDR3 spells CASSLWEKPQHF. CDR3 bases: TGTGCCAGCAGTTTATGGGAGAAGCCCCAGCATTTT. The chain joins TRBV28 to TRBJ1-5; D remains unclear. Per the germline V gene, CDR1 is MDHEN and CDR2 is SYDVKM. The CDR3 spans 12 residues. V lost 0 bases and J 8 bases, leaving 5 bases between the germline ends.

The CDR3 DNA reads TGTGCCAGCAGCCAGGACAGGGTGAAAGAGACCCAGTACTTC. Its translation: CASSQDRVKETQYF. The chain recombines TRBV6-5 with TRBJ2-5; 8 bases are shared with TRBD1. Germline V gene sequence: CDR1 MNHEY, CDR2 SVGAGI. There are 14 residues in the CDR3. V shed 6 bases, J shed 3 bases, and the junction held 6 bases outside the gene matches.

This chain joins TRBV7-2 and TRBJ1-3; D perhaps matches TRBD1 (6 bases). The CDR3 contains 14 residues. Germline V gene data show CDR1 as SGHTA and CDR2 as FQGNSA. V gave up 8 bases and J gave up 0 bases, with 11 bases separating them. The CDR3 DNA is TGTGCCAGCCTCGACAGGCGCTCTGGAAACACCATATATTTT. This gives the protein CASLDRRSGNTIYF.

V and J are TRBV24-1 and TRBJ2-5, with D maybe TRBD2 (5 bases). This CDR3 spans 14 amino acids. Germline values: CDR1 KGHDR, CDR2 SFDVKD. The ends were cut back, 12 bases at V and 2 bases at J, with 18 bases in the middle. The CDR3 sequence is CAPPQLAAQETQYF. The CDR3 DNA reads TGTGCCCCCCCGCAGCTAGCAGCGCAAGAGACCCAGTACTTC.

The rearrangement links TRBV7-9 to TRBJ1-6; 12 bases match TRBD1. Trimming took 5 bases from V and 9 from J; bases not matched to a gene: 5. The CDR3 is made up of 15 amino acids. Per the germline V gene, CDR1 is SEHNR and CDR2 is FQNEAQ (reference sequence). In DNA, the CDR3 is TGTGCCAGCAGCGCCGGGACAGGGGGCGGTTCACCCCTCCACTTT. Encoded protein: CASSAGTGGGSPLHF.